Each of the 8 T cell receptor beta chains below was sequenced from the same sample in a study of beta chain features in type 1 diabetes. Of the isolated RNA, all was reverse transcribed, and so the sequenced material was expressed TCRB transcripts. Sequenced by immunoSEQ multiplex PCR; TCRdb stores in-frame clones only, minus some. The data show 500,000 to 700,000 clones, less than 20% seen once. Sequenced: naive CD4+ T cells from blood. The receptors here all came from a man aged 18 to 30 in good health.

The chain carries TRBV7-8 and TRBJ2-5; 9 bases agree with TRBD1. Per the germline V gene, CDR1 is SGHVS and CDR2 is FQNEAQ. J lost 1 base, V lost 7 bases, and 1 base had no gene match. There are 13 residues in the CDR3. The CDR3 loop is CASKQGAQETQYF. The CDR3 DNA reads TGTGCCAGCAAACAGGGGGCCCAAGAGACCCAGTACTTC.

This clone was seen a few times. This chain connects TRBV18 to TRBJ2-3; 12 nucleotides line up with TRBD2. The germline gives CDR1 KGHSH, CDR2 LQKENI. V lost 3 bases and J lost 1; bases outside the gene matches: 2. This CDR3 contains 16 residues. In DNA, the CDR3 is TGTGCCAGCTCACCCTGGACTAGCGGGGGCACAGATACGCAGTATTTT. This encodes CASSPWTSGGTDTQYF.

About this clone: Other DNA sequences within the sample encode an identical CDR3. The rearrangement joins TRBV9 to TRBJ2-7, with 10 bases aligning to TRBD1. This CDR3 has 15 residues. V gave up 0 bases and J gave up 3 bases; unmatched junction bases: 3. CDR1 is SGDLS, CDR2 YYNGEE, per germline. The CDR3: CASSVATGGLYEQYF. Written as DNA, the CDR3 is TGTGCCAGCAGCGTAGCGACAGGGGGCCTCTACGAGCAGTACTTC.

This clone was seen at least ten times. This same CDR3 is encoded by further DNA sequences in the sample. The rearrangement links TRBV7-2 to TRBJ1-5; no clear D gene. V was cut by 2 bases and J by 0 bases, with 2 bases left in between. The CDR3 loop spans 13 amino acids. Germline lookup yields CDR1 SGHTA and CDR2 FQGNSA. The CDR3 protein is CASSLSSNQPQHF. DNA of the CDR3: TGTGCCAGCAGCTTAAGTAGCAATCAGCCCCAGCATTTT.

The chain carries TRBV27 and TRBJ1-1; D may be TRBD1 (6 bases). Germline CDR1 is MNHEY and CDR2 is SMNVEV (reference sequence). V was trimmed by 9 bases and J by 7 bases, leaving 15 bases between them. The CDR3 runs 12 residues. CDR3 bases: TGTGCCAGTGAAAGGGAGGGGGGTGAAGCTTTCTTT. It yields the protein CASEREGGEAFF.

CDR3 sequence reads: CAITFGQGRFDEQFF. The CDR3 DNA sequence: TGTGCCATCACCTTTGGGCAGGGACGATTCGATGAGCAGTTCTTC. The chain employs TRBV10-3 and TRBJ2-1, with D perhaps matching TRBD1 or TRBD2 (5 bases each). Germline CDR1 reads ENHRY; CDR2 reads SYGVKD. The CDR3 sequence is 15 residues long. Trimming left V 7 bases short and J 8 bases short, with 21 bases between.

This clone came up a few times. This chain uses TRBV5-5 with TRBJ1-2; D is uncertain. V was clipped by 0 bases and J by 8 bases, with 14 bases between them. CDR3 length: 14 residues. Germline CDR1 is SGHKS and CDR2 is YYEKEE (reference sequence). In nucleotides, the CDR3 is TGTGCCAGCAGCTTGGGACTGTGGGGAAACGGCTACACCTTC. This codes for CASSLGLWGNGYTF.

The chain is built from TRBV9 and TRBJ1-6; TRBD1 is a possible D gene (5 bases). The germline gives CDR1 SGDLS, CDR2 YYNGEE. The CDR3 is made up of 15 amino acids. Trimming removed 1 base from V and 6 bases from J, with 11 bases in between. The CDR3 nucleotides read TGTGCCAGCAGCGTACAGGGAAACGCTAATTCACCCCTCCACTTT. Protein product: CASSVQGNANSPLHF.